The source of this TCR beta chain is a study of prognosis after radiotherapy for stage I lung cancer. Study context: The study enrolled approximately twelve men and about six women as patients, aged roughly 53 to 85 with a median of 74.5 years. Overall study results and limits: Stereotactic body radiation therapy was followed by fewer unique TCR clones, median about 9,200 versus 6,500.

As to this clonotype: Its specificity is unknown. At one end, the junction sequence differs from germline, possibly due to a read error.

Genomic DNA yielded TCR beta CDR3, amplified by two-round multiplex PCR. Primers targeting each individual TRBV and TRBJ gene were applied in first-round PCR. TCRdb reprocessed the multiplex PCR reads via MiXCR and lists one record per CDR3 protein. The sample carries some 28,000 distinct CDR3 sequences, around a third recorded once. On CT and PET/CT, all patients were node-negative, and none had prior chemotherapy, radiotherapy or other malignancies. CDR1 and CDR2 (germline): SGHTA, FQGNSA. The CDR3 covers 16 residues. This receptor was identified in a donor aged 50 or older with non-small cell lung cancer. The material sequenced was PBMCs, taken before or after stereotactic body radiation therapy (not recorded which). This sequence joins TRBV7-2 and TRBJ1-3; no firm D call. DNA for the CDR3: TGTGCCATCAGCCATCAGTGGTTCGGCTCTGGAAACACCATATATTTT. Translated: CAISHQWFGSGNTIYF.